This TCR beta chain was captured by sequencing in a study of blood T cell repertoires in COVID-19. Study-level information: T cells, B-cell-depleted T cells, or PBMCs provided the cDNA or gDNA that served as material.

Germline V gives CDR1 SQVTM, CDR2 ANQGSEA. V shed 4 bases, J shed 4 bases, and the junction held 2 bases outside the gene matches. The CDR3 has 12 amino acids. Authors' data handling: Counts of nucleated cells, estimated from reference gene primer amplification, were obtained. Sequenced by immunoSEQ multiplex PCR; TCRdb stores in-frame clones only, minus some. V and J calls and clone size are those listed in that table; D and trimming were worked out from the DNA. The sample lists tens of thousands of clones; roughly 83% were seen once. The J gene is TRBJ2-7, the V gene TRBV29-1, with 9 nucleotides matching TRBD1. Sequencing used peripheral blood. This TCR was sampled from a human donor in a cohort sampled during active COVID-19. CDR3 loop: CSVAGQGYEQYF. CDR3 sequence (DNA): TGCAGCGTTGCGGGACAGGGATACGAGCAGTACTTC.